This TCR beta chain is drawn from a study of radiotherapy plus CTLA-4 blockade in lung cancer. Background on the study: Objective responses were recorded in around a sixth of patients, with disease control recorded in 25% to 40%. Study-wide results and limits: The best prediction of response reportedly came from early blood T cell clone dynamics, with interferon-beta. Tumor-origin TCR clones grew in blood after radiotherapy plus ipilimumab.

This clone was seen only a few times. Its antigen is unknown. Chemo-refractory metastatic non-small-cell lung cancer patients were treated with focal radiation plus CTLA-4 blockade with ipilimumab. The data were produced by immunoSEQ multiplex PCR, yet TCRdb's version contains in-frame clones alone and is incomplete. The sample has 40,000 to 60,000 clones; approximately 86% are singletons. This CDR3 region has 10 residues. V lost 8 bases and J 6 bases, leaving 10 bases between the germline ends. Germline CDR1 is GTSNPN and CDR2 is SVGIG (reference sequence). The V gene is TRBV30, the J gene TRBJ1-1; D is unclear. The clonotype originates from a human donor with non-small cell lung cancer that progressed on radiotherapy plus ipilimumab. Some clones in this sample may be carry-over from other donors' samples. Specimen: peripheral blood, collected from a patient treated with radiotherapy plus ipilimumab. The chain's CDR3 is CAGQRAEAFF. The CDR3 coding sequence is TGTGCCGGGCAGAGGGCTGAAGCTTTCTTT. Drawing the rest from reference TRBV30 and TRBJ1-1, the complete variable domain is SQTIHQWPATLVQPVGSPLSLECTVEGTSNPNLYWYRQAAGRGLQLLFYSVGIGQISSEVPQNLSASRPQDRQFILSSKKLLLSDSGFYLCAGQRAEAFFGQGTRLTVV.